This TCR beta chain is from a study of blood T cell repertoires in COVID-19. As for the study in general: Sites across the United States, Italy and Spain contributed samples from acute and convalescent COVID-19. PBMCs, B-cell-depleted T cells, or T cells were the source of the cDNA or gDNA that made up the material.

CDR1 is GTSNPN, CDR2 SVGIG, per germline (reference sequence). This CDR3 is 13 amino acids long. V dropped 8 bases and J dropped 5 bases, with 18 bases sitting between them. Method: immunoSEQ multiplex PCR; TCRdb's copy keeps in-frame clones and lacks some. This sample carries about 240,000 clones, roughly four fifths of them seen once, and the ten largest clones take under 15%. This chain links TRBV30 with TRBJ2-5; D unresolved. This receptor was identified in a woman aged 55-69 years with active or convalescent COVID-19. What was sequenced was peripheral blood. CDR3 loop: CAVESEDRETQYF. DNA for the CDR3: TGTGCCGTGGAGTCAGAGGATAGGGAGACCCAGTACTTC.